This T cell receptor beta chain was captured by sequencing in a study of blood T cell repertoires in COVID-19. This clone was picked up one time. After removal of 2 bases from V and 2 bases from J, the junction contained 3 bases not matched to a gene. The CDR3 sequence is 15 residues long. The V gene's germline CDR1 is MNHEY and CDR2 SVGEGT. Libraries were prepared by immunoSEQ multiplex PCR; TCRdb keeps only in-frame clonotypes and omits some of them. The table includes about 160,000 clones, about 90% detected once. This chain links TRBV6-2 or TRBV6-3 with TRBJ1-2, with TRBD1 matching over 9 bases. Sequenced sample: peripheral blood. This clonotype was obtained from a man aged 30 to 45 with COVID-19, enrolled during active disease. This chain's CDR3 is CASSYPGTGNYGYTF. The DNA for the CDR3 is TGTGCCAGCAGTTACCCCGGGACAGGGAACTATGGCTACACCTTC.